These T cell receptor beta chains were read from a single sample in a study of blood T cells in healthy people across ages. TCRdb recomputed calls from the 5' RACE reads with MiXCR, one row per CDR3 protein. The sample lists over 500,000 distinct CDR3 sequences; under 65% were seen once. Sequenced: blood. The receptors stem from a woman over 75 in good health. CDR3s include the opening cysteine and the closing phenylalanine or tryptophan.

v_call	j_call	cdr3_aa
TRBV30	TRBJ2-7	CAWSVRYEQYF
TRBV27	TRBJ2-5	CASSLYGHVTQYF
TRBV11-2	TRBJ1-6	CASSLRRDSPLHF
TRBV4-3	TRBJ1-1	CASSQVGITEAFF
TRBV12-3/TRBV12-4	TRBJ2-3	CASSPRGADTQYF
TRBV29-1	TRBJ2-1	CSVELLGNEQFF
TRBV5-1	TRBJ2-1	CASSLSTGRDEQFF
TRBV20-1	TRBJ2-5	CSASLSVSWYQETQYF
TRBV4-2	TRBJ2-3	CASSQDPPRLAGHTDTQYF
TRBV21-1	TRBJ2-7	CASSKTTGLTTPWRYEQYF
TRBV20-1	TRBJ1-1	CSAGVGDYTEAFF
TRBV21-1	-	CASSPAGPRVLYNEQYF
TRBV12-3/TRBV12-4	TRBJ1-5	CASSFSRGDPQHF
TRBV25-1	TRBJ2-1	CASSESTGTSGGNSYNEQFF
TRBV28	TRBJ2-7	CASISAGTGVSYEQYF
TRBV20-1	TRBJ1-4	CSARPGQGNNEKLFF
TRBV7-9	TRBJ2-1	CASTTLRGLAGVNEQFF
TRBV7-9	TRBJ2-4	CASSSPELLAKNIQYF
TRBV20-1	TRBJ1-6	CSAILLGSPLHF
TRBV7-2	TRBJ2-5	CASSLNGLAAQETQYF
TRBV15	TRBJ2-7	CATSAGQSSYEQYF
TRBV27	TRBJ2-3	CASSPLGVTSTDTQYF
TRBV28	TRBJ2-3	CASSLTGRRDTQYF
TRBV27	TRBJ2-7	CASSLQPIAGSYEQYF
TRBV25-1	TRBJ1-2	CASSEFGETAYGYTF
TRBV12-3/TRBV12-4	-	CASSLPGIEQYF
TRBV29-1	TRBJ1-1	CSVIPRGWEEAFF
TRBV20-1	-	CSAVASGEYGEQYF
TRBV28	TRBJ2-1	CASSSVGGERNEQFF
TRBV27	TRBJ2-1	CASSLGLLYRKQFF
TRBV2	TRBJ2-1	CASSETSGGRPGNEQFF
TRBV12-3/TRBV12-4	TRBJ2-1	CASRTPGDQEQFF
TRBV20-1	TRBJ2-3	CSATLGLRTPDTQYF
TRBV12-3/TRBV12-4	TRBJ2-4	CASRLDRGLNIQYF
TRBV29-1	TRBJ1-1	CSVARGGANTEAFF
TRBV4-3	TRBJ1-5	CASSQEDTGRPQHF
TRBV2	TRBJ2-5	CASPGRGGVYF
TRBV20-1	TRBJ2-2	CSASKLRGGNTGELFF
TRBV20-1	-	CSATGPTIVYNEQYF
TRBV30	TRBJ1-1	CAWSPTGSGTEAFF
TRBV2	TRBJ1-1	CASSERGTGLSGAFF
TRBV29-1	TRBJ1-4	CSGGPAAGKLFF
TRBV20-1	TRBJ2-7	CSARADTYEQYF
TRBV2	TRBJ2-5	CASGQGAETQYF
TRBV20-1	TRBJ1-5	CSALELGENQPQHF
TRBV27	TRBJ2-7	CASSLSIAGVGEQYF